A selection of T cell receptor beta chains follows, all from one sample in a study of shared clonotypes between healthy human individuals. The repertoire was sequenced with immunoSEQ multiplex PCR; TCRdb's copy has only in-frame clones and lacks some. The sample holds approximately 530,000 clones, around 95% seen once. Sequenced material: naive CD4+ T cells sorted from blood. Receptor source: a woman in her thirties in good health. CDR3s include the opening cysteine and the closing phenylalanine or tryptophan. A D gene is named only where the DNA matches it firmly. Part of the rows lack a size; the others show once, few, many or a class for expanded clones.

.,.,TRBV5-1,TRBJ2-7,TGCGCCAGCAGTTTCCTTGACAATTACTCCTTCGAGCAGTACTTC,CASSFLDNYSFEQYF
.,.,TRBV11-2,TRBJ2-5,TGTGCCAGCAGCCCGGGACTCCTAGATGGGACCCAGTACTTC,CASSPGLLDGTQYF
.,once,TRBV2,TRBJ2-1,TGTGCCAGCAGTGAAGCGGGCCTGGTCTACAATGAGCAGTTCTTC,CASSEAGLVYNEQFF
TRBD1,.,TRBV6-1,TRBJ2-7,TGTGCCAGCAGTGGGGACAGGGGAGCCCCCTACGAGCAGTACTTC,CASSGDRGAPYEQYF
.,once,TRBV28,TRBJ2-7,TGTGCCAGCCATCGTAGCGGCTCCTACGAGCAGTACTTC,CASHRSGSYEQYF
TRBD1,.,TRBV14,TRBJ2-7,TGTGCCAGCAGCCAAGTTTCTAGGACAGGGGAATTTGAGCAGTACTTC,CASSQVSRTGEFEQYF
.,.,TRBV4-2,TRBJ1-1,TGTGCCAGCAGCCCCGGACGCATTGGGGACACTGAAGCTTTCTTT,CASSPGRIGDTEAFF
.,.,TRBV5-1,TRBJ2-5,TGCGCCAGCAGCTTGGCCCGCATGAGGGAAGGCGAGACCCAGTACTTC,CASSLARMREGETQYF
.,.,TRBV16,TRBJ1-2,TGTGCCAGCAGCCAATCGGAAGGTGGAGGCTACACCTTC,CASSQSEGGGYTF
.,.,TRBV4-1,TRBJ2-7,TGCGCCAGCAGCCATGGGGACCCCGCCTACGAGCAGTACTTC,CASSHGDPAYEQYF
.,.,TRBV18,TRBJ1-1,TGTGCCAGCTCAAGGGGGGAGGCCACTGAAGCTTTCTTT,CASSRGEATEAFF
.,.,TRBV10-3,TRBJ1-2,TGTGCCATCAGTCCGGGGAGGGAGACTAACTATGGCTACACCTTC,CAISPGRETNYGYTF
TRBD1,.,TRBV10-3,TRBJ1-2,TGTGCCATCAGTGGGGACAGGCAACTCAATAACTATGGCTACACCTTC,CAISGDRQLNNYGYTF
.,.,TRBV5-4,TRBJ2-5,TGTGCCAGCAGCTTGGTGCTGGGACAAGAGACCCAGTACTTC,CASSLVLGQETQYF
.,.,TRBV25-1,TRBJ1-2,TGTGCCAGCAGTTGGACATGGGGCGGCTACACCTTC,CASSWTWGGYTF
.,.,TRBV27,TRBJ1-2,TGTGCCAGCAGTCAAACCTCTAACTATGGCTACACCTTC,CASSQTSNYGYTF
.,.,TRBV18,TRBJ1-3,TGTGCCAGCTCACCAAAAGTAAACTCTGGAAACACCATATATTTT,CASSPKVNSGNTIYF